A single T cell receptor (beta chain) is shown here with its context. Its antigen is unknown. Just one base apart from a much larger clone, this may be a read error. TCR beta CDR3 region amplification was performed from RNA transcripts. During a first-round RT-PCR of the TCR CDR3, the HTBI primer set was used. TCRdb independently ran MiXCR on the multiplex PCR reads; one entry per CDR3 protein. Of 650,000 to 850,000 distinct CDR3 sequences in the sample, around 20% were seen once. V was pared by 3 bases and J by 2 bases, with 4 bases of the junction left unmatched. This CDR3 region has 16 residues. CDR1 and CDR2 (germline): SGHTA, FQGNSA. The sample is drawn from a study of T cells in Graves' hyperthyroidism and ophthalmopathy. Study-level findings and limits: The authors' 13 V-J model separated ophthalmopathy from stable hyperthyroidism. Among clonotypes expanded in thyroid above 0.001, most were also found in blood.

The chain recombines TRBV7-2 with TRBJ1-5; 10 positions agree with TRBD1. The sample was blood. The TCR originated in a woman aged 45 to 65 with Graves' hyperthyroidism that later progressed to Graves' ophthalmopathy. CDR3 coding DNA: TGTGCCAGCAGCTTCGTCGGACAGGGGGGCAATCAGCCCCAGCATTTT. The encoded protein is CASSFVGQGGNQPQHF.